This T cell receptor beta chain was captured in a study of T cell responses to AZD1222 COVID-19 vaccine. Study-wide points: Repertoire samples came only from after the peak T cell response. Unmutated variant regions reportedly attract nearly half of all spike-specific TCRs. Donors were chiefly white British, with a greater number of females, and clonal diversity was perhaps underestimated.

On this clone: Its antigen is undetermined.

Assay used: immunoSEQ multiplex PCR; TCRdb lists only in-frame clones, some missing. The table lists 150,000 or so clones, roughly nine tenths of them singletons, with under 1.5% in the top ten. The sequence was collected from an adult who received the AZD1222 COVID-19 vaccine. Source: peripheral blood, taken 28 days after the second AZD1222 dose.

The CDR3 DNA reads TGTGCCAGCAGTTTTGCTACATCAGATACGCAGTATTTT. Translation gives CASSFATSDTQYF. The J gene is TRBJ2-3, the V gene TRBV7-3, with no clear D. CDR1 is SGHTA, CDR2 FQGTGA, per germline. This CDR3 comprises 13 residues. Between the trimmed V and J ends, which lost 6 bases and 4 bases, there was a span of 11 bases.